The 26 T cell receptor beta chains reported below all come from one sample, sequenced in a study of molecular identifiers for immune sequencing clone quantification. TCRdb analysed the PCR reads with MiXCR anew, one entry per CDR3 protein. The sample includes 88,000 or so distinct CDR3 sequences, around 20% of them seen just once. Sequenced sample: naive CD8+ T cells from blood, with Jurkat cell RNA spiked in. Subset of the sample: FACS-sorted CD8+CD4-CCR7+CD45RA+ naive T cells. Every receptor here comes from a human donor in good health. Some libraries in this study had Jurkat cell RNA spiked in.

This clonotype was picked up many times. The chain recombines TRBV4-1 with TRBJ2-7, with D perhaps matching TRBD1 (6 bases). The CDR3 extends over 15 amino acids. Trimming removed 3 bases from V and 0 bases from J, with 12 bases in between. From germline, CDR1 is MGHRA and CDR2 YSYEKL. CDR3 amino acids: CASSQRTESSYEQYF. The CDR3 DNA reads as TGCGCCAGCAGCCAGAGGACAGAGAGCTCCTACGAGCAGTACTTC.

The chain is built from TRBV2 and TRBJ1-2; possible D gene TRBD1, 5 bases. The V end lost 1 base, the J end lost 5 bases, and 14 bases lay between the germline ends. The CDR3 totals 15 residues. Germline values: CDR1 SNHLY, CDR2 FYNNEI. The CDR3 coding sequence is TGTGCCAGCAGTGAAGGGGCCGTCAGGGAATATGGCTACACCTTC. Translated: CASSEGAVREYGYTF.

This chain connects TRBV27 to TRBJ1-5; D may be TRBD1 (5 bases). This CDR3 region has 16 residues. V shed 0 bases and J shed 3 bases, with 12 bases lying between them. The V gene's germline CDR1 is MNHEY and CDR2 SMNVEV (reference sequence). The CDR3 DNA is TGTGCCAGCAGTTTATCTCCAGGGCTCCACAATCAGCCCCAGCATTTT. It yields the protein CASSLSPGLHNQPQHF.

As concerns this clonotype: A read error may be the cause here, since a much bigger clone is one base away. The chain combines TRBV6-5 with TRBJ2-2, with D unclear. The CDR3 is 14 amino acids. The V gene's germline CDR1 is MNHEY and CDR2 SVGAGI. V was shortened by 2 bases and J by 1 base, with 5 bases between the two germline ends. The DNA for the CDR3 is TGTGCCAGCAGTTACAGGGTGAACACCGGGGAGCTGTTTTTT. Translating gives CASSYRVNTGELFF.

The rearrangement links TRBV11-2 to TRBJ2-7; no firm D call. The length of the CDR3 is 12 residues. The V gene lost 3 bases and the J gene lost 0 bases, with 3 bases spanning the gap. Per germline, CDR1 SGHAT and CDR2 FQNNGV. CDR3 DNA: TGTGCCAGCAGCTTCTACTCCTACGAGCAGTACTTC. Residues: CASSFYSYEQYF.

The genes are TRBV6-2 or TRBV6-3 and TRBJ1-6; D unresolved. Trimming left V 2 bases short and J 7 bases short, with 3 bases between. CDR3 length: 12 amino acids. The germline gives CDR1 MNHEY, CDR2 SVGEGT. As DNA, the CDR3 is TGTGCCAGCAGTTACATGAATTCACCCCTCCACTTT. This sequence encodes CASSYMNSPLHF.

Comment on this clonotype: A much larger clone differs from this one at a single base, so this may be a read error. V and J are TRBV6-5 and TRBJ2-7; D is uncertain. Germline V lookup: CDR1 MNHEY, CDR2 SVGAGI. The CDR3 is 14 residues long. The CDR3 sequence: CASSPAVSLYERYF. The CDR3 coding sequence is TGTGCCAGCAGCCCGGCGGTTTCACTCTACGAGCGGTACTTC.

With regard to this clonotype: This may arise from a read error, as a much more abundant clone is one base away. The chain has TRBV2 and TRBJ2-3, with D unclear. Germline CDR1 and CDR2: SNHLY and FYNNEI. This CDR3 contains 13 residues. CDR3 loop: CASSDFRTDTRYF. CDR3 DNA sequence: TGTGCCAGCAGTGACTTCCGCACAGATACGCGGTATTTT.

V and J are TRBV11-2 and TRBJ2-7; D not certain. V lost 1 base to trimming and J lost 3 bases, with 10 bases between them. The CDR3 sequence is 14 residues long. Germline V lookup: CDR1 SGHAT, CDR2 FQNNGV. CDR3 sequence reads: CASSLADDFYEQYF. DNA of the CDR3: TGTGCCAGCAGCTTAGCAGACGACTTCTACGAGCAGTACTTC.

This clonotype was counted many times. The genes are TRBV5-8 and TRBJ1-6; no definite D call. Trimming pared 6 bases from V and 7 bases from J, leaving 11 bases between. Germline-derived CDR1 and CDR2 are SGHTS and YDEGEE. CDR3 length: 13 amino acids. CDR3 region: CASKVRGNSPLHF. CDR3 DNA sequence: TGTGCCAGCAAAGTACGCGGCAATTCACCCCTCCACTTT. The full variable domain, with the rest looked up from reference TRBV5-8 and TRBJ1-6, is EAGVTQSPTHLIKTRGQQATLRCSPISGHTSVYWYQQALGLGLQFLLWYDEGEERNRGNFPPRFSGRQFPNYSSELNVNALELEDSALYLCASKVRGNSPLHFGNGTRLTVT.

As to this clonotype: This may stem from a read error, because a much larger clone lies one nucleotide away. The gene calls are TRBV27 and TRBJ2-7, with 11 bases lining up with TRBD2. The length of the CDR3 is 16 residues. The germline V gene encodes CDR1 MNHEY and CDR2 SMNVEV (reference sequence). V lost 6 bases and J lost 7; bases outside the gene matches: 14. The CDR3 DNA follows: TGTGCCAGCAGCTACTCCTTAGCGGGAGGGCCTGGGGAGCAGTACTTC. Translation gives CASSYSLAGGPGEQYF.

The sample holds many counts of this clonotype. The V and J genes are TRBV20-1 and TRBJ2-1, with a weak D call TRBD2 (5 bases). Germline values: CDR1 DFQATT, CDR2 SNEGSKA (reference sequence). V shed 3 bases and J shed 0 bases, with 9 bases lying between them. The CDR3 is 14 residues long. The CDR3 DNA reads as TGCAGTGCTAGGGACTCCGGCTCCTACAATGAGCAGTTCTTC. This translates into CSARDSGSYNEQFF.

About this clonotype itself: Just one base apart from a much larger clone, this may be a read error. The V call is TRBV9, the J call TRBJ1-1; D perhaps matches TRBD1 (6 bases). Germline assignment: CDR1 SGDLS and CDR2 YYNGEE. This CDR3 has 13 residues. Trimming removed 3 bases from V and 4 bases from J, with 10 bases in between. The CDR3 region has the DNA TGTGCCAGCAGCGCGGAGGGGGGCACTGAAGCTTTCTTT. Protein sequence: CASSAEGGTEAFF. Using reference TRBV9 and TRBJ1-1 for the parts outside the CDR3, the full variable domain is DSGVTQTPKHLITATGQRVTLRCSPRSGDLSVYWYQQSLDQGLQFLIQYYNGEERAKGNILERFSAQQFPDLHSELNLSSLELGDSALYFCASSAEGGTEAFFGQGTRLTVV.

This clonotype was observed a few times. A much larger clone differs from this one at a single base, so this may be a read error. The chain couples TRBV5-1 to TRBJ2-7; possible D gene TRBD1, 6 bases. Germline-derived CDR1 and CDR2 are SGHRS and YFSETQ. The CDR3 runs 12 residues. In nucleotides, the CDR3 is TGCGCCAGCAGCCGGGACAACTACGAGCGGTACTTC. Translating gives CASSRDNYERYF.

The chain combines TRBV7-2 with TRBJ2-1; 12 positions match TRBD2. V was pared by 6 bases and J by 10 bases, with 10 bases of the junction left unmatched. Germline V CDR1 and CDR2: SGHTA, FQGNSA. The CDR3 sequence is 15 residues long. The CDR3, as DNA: TGTGCCAGCAGATCCCTAGCGGGAGGGCCGCGGGAGCAGTTCTTC. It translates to CASRSLAGGPREQFF.

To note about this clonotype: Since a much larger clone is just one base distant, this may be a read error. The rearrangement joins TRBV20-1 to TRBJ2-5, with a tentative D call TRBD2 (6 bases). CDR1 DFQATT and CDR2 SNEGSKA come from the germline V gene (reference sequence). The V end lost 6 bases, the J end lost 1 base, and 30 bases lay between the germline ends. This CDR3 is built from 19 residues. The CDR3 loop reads CSAPFLTSRRVQFQETQYF. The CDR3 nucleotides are TGCAGTGCCCCTTTCCTCACTAGCAGGAGGGTACAATTCCAAGAGACCCAGTACTTC.

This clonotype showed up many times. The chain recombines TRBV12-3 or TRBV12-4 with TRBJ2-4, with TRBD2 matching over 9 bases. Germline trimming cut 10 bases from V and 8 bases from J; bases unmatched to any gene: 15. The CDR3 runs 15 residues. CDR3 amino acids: CAIWASGEDGYIQYF. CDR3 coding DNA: TGTGCCATATGGGCTAGCGGGGAGGATGGTTACATTCAGTACTTC.

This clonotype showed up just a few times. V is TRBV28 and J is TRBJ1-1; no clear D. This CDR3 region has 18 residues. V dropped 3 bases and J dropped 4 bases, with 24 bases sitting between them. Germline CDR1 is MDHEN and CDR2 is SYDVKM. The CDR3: CASSFGPAIVEAGTEAFF. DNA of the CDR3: TGTGCCAGCAGTTTCGGTCCGGCCATTGTGGAGGCGGGCACTGAAGCTTTCTTT.

CDR3 nucleotides: TGTGCCAGCAGTTTCGGGTTAGCGGGAGGCAATTTCCAAGAGACCCAGTACTTC. Its protein product is CASSFGLAGGNFQETQYF. The genes are TRBV28 and TRBJ2-5; 10 nucleotides align to TRBD2. Trimming removed 3 bases from V and 1 base from J; junction bases left unmatched: 11. The germline gives CDR1 MDHEN, CDR2 SYDVKM. The CDR3 is 18 amino acids.

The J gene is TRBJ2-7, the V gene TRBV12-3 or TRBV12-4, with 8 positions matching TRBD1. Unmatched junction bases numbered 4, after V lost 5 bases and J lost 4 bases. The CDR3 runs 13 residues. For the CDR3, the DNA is TGTGCCAGCAGTGGGACAGGTTTTTACGAGCAGTACTTC. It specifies CASSGTGFYEQYF.

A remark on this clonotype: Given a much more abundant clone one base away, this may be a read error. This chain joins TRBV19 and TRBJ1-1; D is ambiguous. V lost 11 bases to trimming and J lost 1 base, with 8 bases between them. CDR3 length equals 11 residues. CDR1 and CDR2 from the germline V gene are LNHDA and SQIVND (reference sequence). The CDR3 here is CAGARNTEAFF. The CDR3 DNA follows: TGTGCCGGTGCGAGGAACACTGAAGCTTTCTTT.

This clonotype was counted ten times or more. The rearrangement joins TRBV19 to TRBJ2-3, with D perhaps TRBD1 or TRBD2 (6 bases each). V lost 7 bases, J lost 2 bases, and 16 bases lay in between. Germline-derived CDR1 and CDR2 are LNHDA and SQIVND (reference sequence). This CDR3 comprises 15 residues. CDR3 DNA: TGTGCCAGTAACCTGGTAGGGGGGTACACAGATACGCAGTATTTT. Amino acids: CASNLVGGYTDTQYF.

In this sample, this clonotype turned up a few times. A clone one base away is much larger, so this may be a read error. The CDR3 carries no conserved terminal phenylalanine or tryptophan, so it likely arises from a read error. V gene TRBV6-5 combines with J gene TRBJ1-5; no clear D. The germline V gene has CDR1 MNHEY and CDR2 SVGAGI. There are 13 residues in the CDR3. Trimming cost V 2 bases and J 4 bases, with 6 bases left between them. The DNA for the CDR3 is TGTGCCAGCAGTTACCTACAGAATCAGCCCCAGCATTGT. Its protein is CASSYLQNQPQHC.

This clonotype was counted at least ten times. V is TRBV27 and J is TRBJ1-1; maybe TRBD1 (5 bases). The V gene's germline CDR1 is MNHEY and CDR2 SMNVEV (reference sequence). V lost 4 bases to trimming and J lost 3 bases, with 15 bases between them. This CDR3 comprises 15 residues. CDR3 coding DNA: TGTGCCAGCAGTTCCGCCGGGACCTTAGACACTGAAGCTTTCTTT. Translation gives CASSSAGTLDTEAFF.

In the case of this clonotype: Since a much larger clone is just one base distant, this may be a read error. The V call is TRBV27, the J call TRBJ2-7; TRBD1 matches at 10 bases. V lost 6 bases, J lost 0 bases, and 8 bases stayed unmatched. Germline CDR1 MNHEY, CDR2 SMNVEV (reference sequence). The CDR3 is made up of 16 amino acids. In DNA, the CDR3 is TGTGCCAGCAGGACAGGGGGCCCCGGAAGCTCCTACGAGCAGTACTTC. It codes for CASRTGGPGSSYEQYF.

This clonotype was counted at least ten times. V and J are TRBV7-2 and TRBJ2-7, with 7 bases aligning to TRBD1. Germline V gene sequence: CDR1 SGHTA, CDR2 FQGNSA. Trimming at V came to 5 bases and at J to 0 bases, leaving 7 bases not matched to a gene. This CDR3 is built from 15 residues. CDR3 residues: CASSLGQRSSYEQYF. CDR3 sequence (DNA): TGTGCCAGCAGCCTGGGACAGAGGAGCTCCTACGAGCAGTACTTC.